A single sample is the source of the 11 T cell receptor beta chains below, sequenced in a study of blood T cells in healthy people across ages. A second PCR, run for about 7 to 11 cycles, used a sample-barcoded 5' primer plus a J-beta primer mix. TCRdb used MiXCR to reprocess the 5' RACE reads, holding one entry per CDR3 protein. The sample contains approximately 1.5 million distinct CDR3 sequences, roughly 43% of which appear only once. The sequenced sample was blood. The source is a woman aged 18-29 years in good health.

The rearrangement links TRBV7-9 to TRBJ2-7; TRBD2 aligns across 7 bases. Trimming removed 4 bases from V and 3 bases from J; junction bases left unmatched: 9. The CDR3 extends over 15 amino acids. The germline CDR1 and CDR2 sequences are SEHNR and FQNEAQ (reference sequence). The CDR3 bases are TGTGCCAGCAGCTCCGTAGCGGGCGAAGACTACGAGCAGTACTTC. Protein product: CASSSVAGEDYEQYF.

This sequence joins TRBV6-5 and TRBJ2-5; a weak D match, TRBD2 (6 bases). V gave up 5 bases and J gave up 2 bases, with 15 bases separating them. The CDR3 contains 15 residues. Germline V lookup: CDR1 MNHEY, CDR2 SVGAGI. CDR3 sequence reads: CASSHRGGPQETQYF. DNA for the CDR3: TGTGCCAGCAGTCATCGGGGAGGCCCACAAGAGACCCAGTACTTC.

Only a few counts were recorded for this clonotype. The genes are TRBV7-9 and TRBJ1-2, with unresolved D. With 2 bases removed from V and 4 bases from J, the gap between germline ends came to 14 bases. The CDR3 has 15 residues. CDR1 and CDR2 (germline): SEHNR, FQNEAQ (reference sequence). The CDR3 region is CASSLFRRRSYGYTF. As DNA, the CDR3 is TGTGCCAGCAGCTTATTTCGCAGGCGAAGCTATGGCTACACCTTC.

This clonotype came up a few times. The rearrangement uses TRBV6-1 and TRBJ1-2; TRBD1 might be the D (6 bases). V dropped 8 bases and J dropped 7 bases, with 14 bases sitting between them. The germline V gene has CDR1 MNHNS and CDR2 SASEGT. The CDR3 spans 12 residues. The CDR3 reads CASYREAGGYTF. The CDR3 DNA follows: TGTGCCAGCTACAGGGAAGCGGGTGGCTACACCTTC.

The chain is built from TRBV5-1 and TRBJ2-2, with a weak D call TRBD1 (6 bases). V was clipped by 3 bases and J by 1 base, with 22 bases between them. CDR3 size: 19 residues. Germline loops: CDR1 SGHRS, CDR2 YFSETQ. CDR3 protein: CASSSRDRDTTMNTGELFF. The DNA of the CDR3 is TGCGCCAGCAGCTCTCGGGACCGGGACACGACTATGAACACCGGGGAGCTGTTTTTT.

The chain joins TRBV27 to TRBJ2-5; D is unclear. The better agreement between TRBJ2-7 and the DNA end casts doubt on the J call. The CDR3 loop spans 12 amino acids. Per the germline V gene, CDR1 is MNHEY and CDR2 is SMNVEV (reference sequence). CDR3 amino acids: CASRASVHEQYF. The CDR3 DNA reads TGTGCCAGCAGAGCGTCGGTCCACGAGCAGTACTTC.

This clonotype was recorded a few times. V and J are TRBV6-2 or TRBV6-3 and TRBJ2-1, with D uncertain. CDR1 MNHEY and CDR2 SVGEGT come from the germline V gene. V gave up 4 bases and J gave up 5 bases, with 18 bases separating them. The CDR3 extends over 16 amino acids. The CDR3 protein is CASSSVRPQFNNEQFF. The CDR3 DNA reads TGTGCCAGCAGTTCCGTCCGGCCACAATTTAACAATGAGCAGTTCTTC.

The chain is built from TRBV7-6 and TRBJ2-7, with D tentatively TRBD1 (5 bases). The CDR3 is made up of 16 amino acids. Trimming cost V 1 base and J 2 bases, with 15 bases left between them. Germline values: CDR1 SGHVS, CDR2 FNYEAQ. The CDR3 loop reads CASSLVFGQGTYEQYF. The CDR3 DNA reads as TGTGCCAGCAGCTTAGTGTTTGGGCAGGGAACCTACGAGCAGTACTTC.

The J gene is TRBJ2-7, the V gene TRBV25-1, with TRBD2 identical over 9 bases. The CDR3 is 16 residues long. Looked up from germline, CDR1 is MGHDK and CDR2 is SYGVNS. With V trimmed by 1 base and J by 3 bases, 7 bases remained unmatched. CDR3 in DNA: TGTGCCAGCAGTGAATCGGTGCGGGAGGGCCGCTACGAGCAGTACTTC. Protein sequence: CASSESVREGRYEQYF.

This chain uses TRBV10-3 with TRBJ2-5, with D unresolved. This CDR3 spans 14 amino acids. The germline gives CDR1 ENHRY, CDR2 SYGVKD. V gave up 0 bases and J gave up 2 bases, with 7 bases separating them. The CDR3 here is CAISESIGQETQYF. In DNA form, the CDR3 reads TGTGCCATCAGTGAGTCAATAGGACAAGAGACCCAGTACTTC.

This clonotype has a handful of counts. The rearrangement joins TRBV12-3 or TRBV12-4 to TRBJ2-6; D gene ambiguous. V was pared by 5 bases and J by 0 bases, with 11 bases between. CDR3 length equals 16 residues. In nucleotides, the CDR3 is TGTGCCAGCAGTCTGCGACAAAGCTCTGGGGCCAACGTCCTGACTTTC. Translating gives CASSLRQSSGANVLTF.